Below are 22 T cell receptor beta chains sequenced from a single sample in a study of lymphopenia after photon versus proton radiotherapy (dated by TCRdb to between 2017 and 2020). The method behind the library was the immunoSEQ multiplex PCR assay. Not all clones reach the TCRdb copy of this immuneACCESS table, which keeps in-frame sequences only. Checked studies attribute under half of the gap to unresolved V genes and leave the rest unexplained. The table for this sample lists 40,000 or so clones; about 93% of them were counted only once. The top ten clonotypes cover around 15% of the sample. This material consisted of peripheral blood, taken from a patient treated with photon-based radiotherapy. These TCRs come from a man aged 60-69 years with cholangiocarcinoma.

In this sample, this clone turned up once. This chain's CDR3 is CASSEFGQGNYNEQFF. The DNA of the CDR3 is TGCGCCAGCAGTGAGTTCGGACAGGGGAACTACAATGAGCAGTTCTTC. The chain links TRBV10-1 to TRBJ2-1, with 9 bases lining up with TRBD1. This CDR3 has 16 residues. The V segment lost 1 base and the J segment 3 bases; nucleotides outside the gene matches: 4. The germline V gene encodes CDR1 WNHNN and CDR2 SYGVQD (reference sequence).

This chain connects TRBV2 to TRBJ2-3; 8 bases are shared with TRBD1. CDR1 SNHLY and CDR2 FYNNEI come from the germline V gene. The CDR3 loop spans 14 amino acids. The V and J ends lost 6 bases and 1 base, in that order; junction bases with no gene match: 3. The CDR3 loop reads CASRAGGGTDTQYF. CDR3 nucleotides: TGTGCCAGCAGGGCAGGGGGCGGCACAGATACGCAGTATTTT.

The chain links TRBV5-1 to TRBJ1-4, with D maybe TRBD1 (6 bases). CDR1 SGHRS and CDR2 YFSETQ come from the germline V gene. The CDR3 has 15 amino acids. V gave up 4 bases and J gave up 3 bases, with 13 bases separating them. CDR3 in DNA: TGCGCCAGCAGCCTGAGGGGGTACTCTAATGAAAAACTGTTTTTT. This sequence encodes CASSLRGYSNEKLFF.

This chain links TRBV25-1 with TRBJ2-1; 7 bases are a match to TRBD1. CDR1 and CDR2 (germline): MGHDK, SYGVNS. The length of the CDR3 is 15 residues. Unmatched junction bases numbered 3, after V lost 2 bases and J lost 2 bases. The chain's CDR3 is CASSEIGTAYNEQFF. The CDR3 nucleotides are TGTGCCAGCAGTGAAATAGGGACAGCCTACAATGAGCAGTTCTTC.

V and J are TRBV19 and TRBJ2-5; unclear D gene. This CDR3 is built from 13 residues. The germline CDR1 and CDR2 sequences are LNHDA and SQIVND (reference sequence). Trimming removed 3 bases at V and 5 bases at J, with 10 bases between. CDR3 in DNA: TGTGCCAGTAGTATTCAGGACGGGGAGACCCAGTACTTC. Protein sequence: CASSIQDGETQYF.

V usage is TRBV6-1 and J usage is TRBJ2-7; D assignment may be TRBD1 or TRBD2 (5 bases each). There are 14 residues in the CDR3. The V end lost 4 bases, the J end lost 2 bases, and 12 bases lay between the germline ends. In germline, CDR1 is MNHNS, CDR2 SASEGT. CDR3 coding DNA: TGTGCCAGCAGTGTTTCCGGGACGGCCTACGAGCAGTACTTC. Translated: CASSVSGTAYEQYF.

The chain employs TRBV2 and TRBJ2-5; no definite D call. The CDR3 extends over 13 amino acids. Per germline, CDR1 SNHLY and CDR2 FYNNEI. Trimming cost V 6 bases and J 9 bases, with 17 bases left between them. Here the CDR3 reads CASSLRRQLAQYF. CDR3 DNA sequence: TGTGCCAGCAGCCTAAGGCGGCAGCTGGCCCAGTACTTC. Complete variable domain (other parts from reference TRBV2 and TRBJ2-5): EPEVTQTPSHQVTQMGQEVILRCVPISNHLYFYWYRQILGQKVEFLVSFYNNEISEKSEIFDDQFSVERPDGSNFTLKIRSTKLEDSAMYFCASSLRRQLAQYFGPGTRLLVL.

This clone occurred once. Here the CDR3 reads CASSSDGKRRTEAFF. As DNA, the CDR3 is TGTGCCAGCAGCTCGGACGGGAAACGGCGCACTGAAGCTTTCTTT. The V call is TRBV11-2, the J call TRBJ1-1; D remains ambiguous. Trimming cost V 4 bases and J 4 bases, with 16 bases left between them. CDR1 is SGHAT, CDR2 FQNNGV, per germline. The CDR3 totals 15 residues.

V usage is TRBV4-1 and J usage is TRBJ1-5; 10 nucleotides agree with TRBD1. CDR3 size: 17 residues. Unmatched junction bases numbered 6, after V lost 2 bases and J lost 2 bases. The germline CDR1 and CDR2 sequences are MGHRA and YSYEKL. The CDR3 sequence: CASSQRDRGMGNQPQHF. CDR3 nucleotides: TGCGCCAGCAGCCAAAGGGACAGGGGAATGGGCAATCAGCCCCAGCATTTT.

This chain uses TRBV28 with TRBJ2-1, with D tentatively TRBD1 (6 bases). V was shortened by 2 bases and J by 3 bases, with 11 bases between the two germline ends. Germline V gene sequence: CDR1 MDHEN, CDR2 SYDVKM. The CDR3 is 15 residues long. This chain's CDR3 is CASSLPDSFYNEQFF. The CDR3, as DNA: TGTGCCAGCAGTTTACCGGACAGTTTCTACAATGAGCAGTTCTTC. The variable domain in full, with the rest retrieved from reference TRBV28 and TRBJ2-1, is DVKVTQSSRYLVKRTGEKVFLECVQDMDHENMFWYRQDPGLGLRLIYFSYDVKMKEKGDIPEGYSVSREKKERFSLILESASTNQTSMYLCASSLPDSFYNEQFFGPGTRLTVL.

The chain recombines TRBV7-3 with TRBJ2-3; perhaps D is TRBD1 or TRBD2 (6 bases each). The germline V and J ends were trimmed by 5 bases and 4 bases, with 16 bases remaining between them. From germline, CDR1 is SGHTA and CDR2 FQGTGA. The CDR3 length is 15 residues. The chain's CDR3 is CASSMTGAPPDTQYF. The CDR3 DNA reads TGTGCCAGCAGCATGACGGGGGCGCCCCCAGATACGCAGTATTTT. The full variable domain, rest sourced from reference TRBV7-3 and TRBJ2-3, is GAGVSQTPSNKVTEKGKYVELRCDPISGHTALYWYRQSLGQGPEFLIYFQGTGAADDSGLPNDRFFAVRPEGSVSTLKIQRTERGDSAVYLCASSMTGAPPDTQYFGPGTRLTVL.

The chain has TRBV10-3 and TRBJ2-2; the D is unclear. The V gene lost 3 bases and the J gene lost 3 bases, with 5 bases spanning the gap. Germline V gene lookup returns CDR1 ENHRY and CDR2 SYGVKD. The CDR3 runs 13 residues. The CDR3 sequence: CAISEGDTGELFF. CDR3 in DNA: TGTGCCATCAGTGAAGGTGACACCGGGGAGCTGTTTTTT.

CDR3 in amino acids: CASSLRDRGYIQYF. The CDR3 DNA reads TGTGCCAGCAGTTTAAGGGACAGGGGATACATTCAGTACTTC. The chain carries TRBV28 and TRBJ2-4; TRBD1 matches at 10 bases. V shed 2 bases and J 8 bases; nucleotides not matched to a gene: 3. The CDR3 has 14 amino acids. Germline loops: CDR1 MDHEN, CDR2 SYDVKM.

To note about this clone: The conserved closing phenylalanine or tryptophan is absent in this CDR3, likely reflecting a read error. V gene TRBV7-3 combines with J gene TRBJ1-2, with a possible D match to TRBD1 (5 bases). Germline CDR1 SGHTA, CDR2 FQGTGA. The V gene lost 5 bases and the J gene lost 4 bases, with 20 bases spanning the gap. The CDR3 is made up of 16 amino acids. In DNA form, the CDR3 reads TGTGCCAGCAGCCTTACCCCCGACGGGGGATTCTATGGCTACACCCTC. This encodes CASSLTPDGGFYGYTL.

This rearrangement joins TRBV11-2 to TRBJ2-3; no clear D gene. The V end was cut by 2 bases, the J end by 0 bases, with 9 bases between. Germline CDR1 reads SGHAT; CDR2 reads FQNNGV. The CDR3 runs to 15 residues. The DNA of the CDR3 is TGTGCCAGCAGCTTAAATCCATCTAGCACAGATACGCAGTATTTT. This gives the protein CASSLNPSSTDTQYF.

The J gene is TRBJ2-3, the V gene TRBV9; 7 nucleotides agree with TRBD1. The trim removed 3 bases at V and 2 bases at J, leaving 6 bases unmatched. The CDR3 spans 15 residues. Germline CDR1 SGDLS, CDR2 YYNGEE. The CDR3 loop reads CASSETGTATDTQYF. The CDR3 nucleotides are TGTGCCAGCAGCGAGACAGGGACCGCCACAGATACGCAGTATTTT.

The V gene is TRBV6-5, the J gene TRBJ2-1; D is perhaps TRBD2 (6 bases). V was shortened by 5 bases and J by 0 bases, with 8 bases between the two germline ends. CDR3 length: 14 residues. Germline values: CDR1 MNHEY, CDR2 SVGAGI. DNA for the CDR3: TGTGCCAGCAGTCGGGGGAGCTCCTACAATGAGCAGTTCTTC. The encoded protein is CASSRGSSYNEQFF.

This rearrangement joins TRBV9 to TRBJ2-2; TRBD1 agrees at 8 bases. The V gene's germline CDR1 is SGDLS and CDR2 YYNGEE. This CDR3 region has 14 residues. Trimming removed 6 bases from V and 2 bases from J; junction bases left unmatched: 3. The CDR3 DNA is TGTGCCAGCACGGGGACAGGTAACACCGGGGAGCTGTTTTTT. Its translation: CASTGTGNTGELFF.

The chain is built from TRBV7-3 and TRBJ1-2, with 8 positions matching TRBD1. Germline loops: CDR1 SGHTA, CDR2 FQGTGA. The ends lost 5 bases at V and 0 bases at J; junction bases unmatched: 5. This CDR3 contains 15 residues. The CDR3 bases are TGTGCCAGCAGCCCTCAGGGGGCCGCTAACTATGGCTACACCTTC. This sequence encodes CASSPQGAANYGYTF.

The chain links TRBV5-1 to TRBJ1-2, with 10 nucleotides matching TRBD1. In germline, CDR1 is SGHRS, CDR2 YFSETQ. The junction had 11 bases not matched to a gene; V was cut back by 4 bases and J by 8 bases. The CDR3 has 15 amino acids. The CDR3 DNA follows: TGCGCCAGCAGCCAGTACTCCGGGACAGGGGTCGGCTACACCTTC. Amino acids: CASSQYSGTGVGYTF.

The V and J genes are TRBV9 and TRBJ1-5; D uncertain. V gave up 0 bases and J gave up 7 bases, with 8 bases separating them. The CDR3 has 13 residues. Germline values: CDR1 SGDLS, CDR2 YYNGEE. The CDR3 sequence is CASSVAPRQPQHF. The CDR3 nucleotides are TGTGCCAGCAGCGTAGCTCCACGACAGCCCCAGCATTTT.

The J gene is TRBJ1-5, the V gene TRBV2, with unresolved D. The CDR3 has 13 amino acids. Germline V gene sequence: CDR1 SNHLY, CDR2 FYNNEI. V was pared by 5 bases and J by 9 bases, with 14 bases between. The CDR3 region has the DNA TGTGCCAGCAGTCCCCGCGGTTTAGGGCCCCAGCATTTT. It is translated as CASSPRGLGPQHF.